This T cell receptor beta chain appears in the sequencing data of a study of chemoradiotherapy in HPV16-positive cancers. In the study overall: Functional T-cell assays on a couple of HPV16-positive patients' cells defined candidate HPV-specific clones and common TCR motifs. Study observations and caveats: The functional HPV-specific definition rests on just a couple of HPV16-positive patients. Candidate HPV-specific clones and E7-related TCR motifs grew in tumor during treatment.

Data came from immunoSEQ multiplex PCR; TCRdb stores just in-frame clones and leaves some out. Counted here are roughly 28,000 clones, roughly 82% occurring once; the ten biggest clones make up approximately 5%. Repeated repertoire sampling spanned the course of chemoradiotherapy. About this clone itself: Its antigen is not identified.

The sample was blood, taken from a patient who underwent chemoradiotherapy. This TCR was recovered from a human donor with HPV-associated anogenital cancer.

The CDR3 here is CASSLVGDTIYF. The CDR3 coding sequence is TGCGCCAGCAGCTTGGTAGGAGACACCATATATTTT. The chain recombines TRBV5-1 with TRBJ1-3; D ambiguous. Per the germline V gene, CDR1 is SGHRS and CDR2 is YFSETQ. The CDR3 sequence is 12 residues long. Trimming took off 0 bases at V and 8 bases at J, with 6 bases between the two ends.